The entry below gives a single T cell receptor (beta chain) sequence along with its context. Peripheral blood came from all dose cohorts at three timepoints. The CDR3 covers 13 residues. Germline V CDR1 and CDR2: GTSNPN, SVGIG (reference sequence). The ends lost 2 bases at V and 5 bases at J; junction bases unmatched: 3. The protocol was immunoSEQ multiplex PCR, while the TCRdb copy is restricted to in-frame clones and leaves out a portion. The sample lists some 70,000 clones; 80% to 95% were seen once. This specimen comes from a study of OX40 agonist ivuxolimab in advanced cancers. The overall study: Patients receiving dose escalation had hepatocellular carcinoma, melanoma, renal cell or head and neck cancer.

The J gene is TRBJ2-1, the V gene TRBV30; TRBD2 agrees at 7 bases. The sequenced sample was CD4+ or CD8+ T cells sorted from blood, obtained in a trial of the OX40 agonist ivuxolimab. This sequence originates from an adult with an advanced solid tumor such as melanoma, head and neck, liver or kidney cancer. As DNA, the CDR3 is TGTGCCTGGAGTACTAGCGCTGACAATGAGCAGTTCTTC. Its translation is CAWSTSADNEQFF.